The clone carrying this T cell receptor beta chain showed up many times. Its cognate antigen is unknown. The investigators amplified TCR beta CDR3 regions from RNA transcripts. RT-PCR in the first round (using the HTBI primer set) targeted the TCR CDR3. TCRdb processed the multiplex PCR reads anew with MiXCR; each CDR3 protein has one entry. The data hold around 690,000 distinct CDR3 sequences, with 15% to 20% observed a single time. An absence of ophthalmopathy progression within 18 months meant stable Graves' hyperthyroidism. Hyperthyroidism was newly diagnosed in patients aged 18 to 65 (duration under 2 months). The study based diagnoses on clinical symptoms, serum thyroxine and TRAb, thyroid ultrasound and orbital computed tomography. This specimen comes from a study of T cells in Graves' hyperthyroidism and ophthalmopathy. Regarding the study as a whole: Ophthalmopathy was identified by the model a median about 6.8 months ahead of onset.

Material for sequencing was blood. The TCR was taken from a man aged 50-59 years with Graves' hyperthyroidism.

The CDR3 DNA is TGTGCCAGCAGCAGCGGGACTAGCGGGAGTGAGCAGTACTTC. Its protein is CASSSGTSGSEQYF. This chain links TRBV11-2 with TRBJ2-7; 14 nucleotides match TRBD2. The CDR3 is 14 amino acids. Per germline, CDR1 SGHAT and CDR2 FQNNGV. J lost 7 bases, V lost 5 bases, and 4 bases had no gene match.